The following is a T cell receptor (beta chain) sequence with its context. The CDR3 contains 15 residues. V gave up 1 base and J gave up 4 bases; unmatched junction bases: 4. Germline V lookup: CDR1 SGHRS, CDR2 YFSETQ. This sample is drawn from a study of CD8 T cells in Susac syndrome. About 0.5 to 1 ug RNA was reverse transcribed with random hexamers. Amplification of TCR beta CDR3 spanned 54 Vbeta and 13 Jbeta via immunoSEQ multiplex PCR. TCRdb re-called the immunoSEQ multiplex PCR reads with MiXCR, one entry per CDR3 protein. The repertoire holds approximately 170,000 distinct CDR3 sequences, about 93% seen once, with just over 0.13% in the top ten.

The specimen sequenced was CD4+ T cells from PBMCs. This sequence originates from a human donor in good health. V and J are TRBV5-1 and TRBJ2-1; 8 nucleotides match TRBD2. The CDR3 reads CASSLRGGPYNEQFF. The CDR3 bases are TGCGCCAGCAGCTTGCGGGGGGGACCTTACAATGAGCAGTTCTTC.